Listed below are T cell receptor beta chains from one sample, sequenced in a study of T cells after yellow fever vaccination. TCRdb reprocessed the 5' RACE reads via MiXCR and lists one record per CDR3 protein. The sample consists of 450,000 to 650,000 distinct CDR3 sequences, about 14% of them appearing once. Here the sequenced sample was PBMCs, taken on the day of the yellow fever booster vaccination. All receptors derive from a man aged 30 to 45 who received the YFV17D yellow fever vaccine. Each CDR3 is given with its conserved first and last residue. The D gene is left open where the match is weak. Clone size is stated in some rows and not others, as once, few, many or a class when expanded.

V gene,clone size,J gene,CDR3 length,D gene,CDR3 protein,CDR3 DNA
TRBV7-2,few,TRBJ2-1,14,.,CASSEAFSGGEQFF,TGTGCCAGCAGCGAGGCGTTTAGCGGCGGTGAGCAGTTCTTC
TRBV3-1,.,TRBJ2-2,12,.,CASSHSGGELFF,TGTGCCAGCAGCCATAGCGGCGGGGAGCTGTTTTTT
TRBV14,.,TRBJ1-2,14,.,CASSQGSGIYGYTF,TGTGCCAGCAGCCAAGGTTCAGGAATCTATGGCTACACCTTC
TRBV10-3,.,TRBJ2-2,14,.,CAIKGRANTGELFF,TGTGCCATCAAGGGCAGGGCGAACACCGGGGAGCTGTTTTTT
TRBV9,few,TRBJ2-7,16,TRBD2,CASSVDAGTSRYEQYF,TGTGCCAGCAGCGTAGATGCCGGGACTAGCAGATACGAGCAGTACTTC
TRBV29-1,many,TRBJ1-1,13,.,CSVGTARNTEAFF,TGCAGCGTTGGGACAGCGAGGAACACTGAAGCTTTCTTT
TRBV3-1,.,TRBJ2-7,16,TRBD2,CASSQERTSGSYEQYF,TGTGCCAGCAGCCAGGAGAGGACTAGCGGCTCCTACGAGCAGTACTTC
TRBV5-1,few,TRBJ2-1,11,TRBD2,CASNGGNEQFF,TGCGCCAGCAACGGGGGGAATGAGCAGTTCTTC
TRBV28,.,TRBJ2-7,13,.,CASSSVAPREQYF,TGTGCCAGCAGTTCCGTCGCCCCGCGGGAGCAGTACTTC
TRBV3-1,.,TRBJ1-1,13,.,CASSQDAPTEAFF,TGTGCCAGCAGCCAAGACGCACCCACTGAAGCTTTCTTT
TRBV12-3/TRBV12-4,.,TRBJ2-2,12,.,CASNQGPGELFF,TGTGCCAGCAACCAGGGTCCCGGGGAGCTGTTTTTT
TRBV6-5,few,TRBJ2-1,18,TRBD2,CASSSTASGRYNYNEQFF,TGTGCCAGCAGCTCTACCGCTAGCGGGAGATATAACTACAATGAGCAGTTCTTC
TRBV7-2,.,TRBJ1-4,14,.,CASSPMWGYEKLFF,TGTGCCAGCAGCCCCATGTGGGGGTATGAAAAACTGTTTTTT
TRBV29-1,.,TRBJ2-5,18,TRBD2,CSVEIPGLAGGNQETQYF,TGCAGCGTTGAAATACCGGGACTAGCGGGAGGTAACCAAGAGACCCAGTACTTC
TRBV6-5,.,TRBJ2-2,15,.,CASSYAGLTTGELFF,TGTGCCAGCAGTTACGCAGGGCTAACCACCGGGGAGCTGTTTTTT
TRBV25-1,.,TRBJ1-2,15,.,CASSETGRGGYGYTF,TGTGCCAGCAGTGAAACAGGCCGGGGTGGGTATGGCTACACCTTC
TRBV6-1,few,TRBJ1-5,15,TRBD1,CASSPDRGSNQPQHF,TGTGCCAGCAGTCCCGACAGGGGAAGCAATCAGCCCCAGCATTTT
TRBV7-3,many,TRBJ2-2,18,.,CASSLSPLGRVAPGELFF,TGTGCCAGCAGCTTATCCCCCTTGGGCAGGGTCGCGCCCGGGGAGCTGTTTTTT
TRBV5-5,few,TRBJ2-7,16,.,CASSSRGLQASSEQYF,TGTGCCAGCAGCTCCCGTGGACTACAAGCATCCTCCGAGCAGTACTTC
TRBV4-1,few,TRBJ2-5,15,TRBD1,CASSPLNRGEETQYF,TGCGCCAGCAGCCCACTAAACAGGGGGGAAGAGACCCAGTACTTC
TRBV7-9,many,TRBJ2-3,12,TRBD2,CASSRSGSMQYF,TGTGCCAGCAGCCGTAGCGGGAGTATGCAGTATTTT
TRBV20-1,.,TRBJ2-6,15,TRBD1,CSAADRWAGANVLTF,TGCAGTGCGGCGGACAGGTGGGCTGGGGCCAACGTCCTGACTTTC
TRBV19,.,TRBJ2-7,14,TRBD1,CASSKRGQQYEQYF,TGTGCCAGTAGTAAAAGGGGACAGCAATACGAGCAGTACTTC
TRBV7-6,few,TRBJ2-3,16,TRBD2,CASSPVAGGPTDTQYF,TGTGCCAGCAGCCCCGTAGCGGGAGGGCCGACAGATACGCAGTATTTT
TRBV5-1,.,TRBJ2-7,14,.,CASSEGGGPDEQYF,TGCGCCAGCAGCGAGGGAGGGGGCCCGGACGAGCAGTACTTC